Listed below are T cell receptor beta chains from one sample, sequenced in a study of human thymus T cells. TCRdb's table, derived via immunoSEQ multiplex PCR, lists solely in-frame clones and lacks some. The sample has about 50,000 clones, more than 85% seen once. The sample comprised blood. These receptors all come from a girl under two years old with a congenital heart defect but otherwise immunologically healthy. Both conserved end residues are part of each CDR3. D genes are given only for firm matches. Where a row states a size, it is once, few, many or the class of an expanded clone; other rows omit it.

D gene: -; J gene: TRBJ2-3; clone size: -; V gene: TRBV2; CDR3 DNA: TGTGCCAGCAGCCACAAACACTGGGACACAGATACGCAGTATTTT; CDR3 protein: CASSHKHWDTDTQYF
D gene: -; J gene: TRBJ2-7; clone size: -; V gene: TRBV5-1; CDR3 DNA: TGCGCCAGCAGCTTGACTCCCGATAACGAGCAGTACTTC; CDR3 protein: CASSLTPDNEQYF
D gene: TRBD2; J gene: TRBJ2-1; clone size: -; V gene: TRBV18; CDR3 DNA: TGTGCCAGCTCACCCTGGACTAGCGGGGCCTACAATGAGCAGTTCTTC; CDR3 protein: CASSPWTSGAYNEQFF
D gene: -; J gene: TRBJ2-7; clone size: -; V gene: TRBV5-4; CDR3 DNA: TGTGCCAGCAGCTTGACAGGGCCCGGTGAGCAGTACTTC; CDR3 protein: CASSLTGPGEQYF
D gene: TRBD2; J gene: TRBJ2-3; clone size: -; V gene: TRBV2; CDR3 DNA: TGTGCCAGCAGAGCCCCTAGCGGAGTTAGCACAGATACGCAGTATTTT; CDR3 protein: CASRAPSGVSTDTQYF
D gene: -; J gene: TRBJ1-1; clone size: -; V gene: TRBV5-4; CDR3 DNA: TGTGCCAGCAGCGGAGGGGGCACTGAAGCTTTCTTT; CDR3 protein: CASSGGGTEAFF
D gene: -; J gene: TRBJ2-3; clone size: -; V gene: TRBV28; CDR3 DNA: TGTGCCAGCAGTCATCTGAGTGCAGGAGGCACAGATACGCAGTATTTT; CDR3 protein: CASSHLSAGGTDTQYF
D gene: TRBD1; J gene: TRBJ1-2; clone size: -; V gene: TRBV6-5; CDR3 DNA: TGTGCCAGCAGTTACTTTCGGACAGGGGCCGGCTACACCTTC; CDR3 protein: CASSYFRTGAGYTF
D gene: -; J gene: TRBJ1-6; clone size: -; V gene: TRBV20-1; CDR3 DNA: TGCAGTGCTAGAGACGGGGGGCCCCTCCACTTT; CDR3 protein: CSARDGGPLHF
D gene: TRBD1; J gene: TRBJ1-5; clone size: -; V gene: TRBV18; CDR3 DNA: TGTGCCAGCTCCTTCGGGACAGGGGGAGTTCAGCCCCAGCATTTT; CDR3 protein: CASSFGTGGVQPQHF
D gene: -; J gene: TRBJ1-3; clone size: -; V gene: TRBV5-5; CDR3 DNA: TGTGCCAGCAGCGCGCACTCTGGAAACACCATATATTTT; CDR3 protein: CASSAHSGNTIYF
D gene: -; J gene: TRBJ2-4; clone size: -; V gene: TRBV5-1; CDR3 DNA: TGCGCCAGCAGCTTGAAGGGGTTGAACATTCAGTACTTC; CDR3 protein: CASSLKGLNIQYF
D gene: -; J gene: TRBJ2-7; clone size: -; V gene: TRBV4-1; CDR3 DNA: TGCGCCAGCAGCCAAGATCCGCCGGGACTTACGGAGCAGTACTTC; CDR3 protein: CASSQDPPGLTEQYF
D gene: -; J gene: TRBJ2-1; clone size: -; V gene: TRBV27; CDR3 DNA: TGTGCCAGCAGTTTAAGGGGCGGGCTCGGTTCGGGGAATGAGCAGTTCTTC; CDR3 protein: CASSLRGGLGSGNEQFF
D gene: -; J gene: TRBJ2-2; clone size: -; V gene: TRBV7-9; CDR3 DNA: TGTGCCAGCAGCTTAAGTAACACCGGGGAGCTGTTTTTT; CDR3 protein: CASSLSNTGELFF
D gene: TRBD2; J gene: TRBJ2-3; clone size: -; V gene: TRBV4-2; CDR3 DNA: TGTGCCAGCAGCCAAGAACTAGCGGGTCCAGATACGCAGTATTTT; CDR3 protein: CASSQELAGPDTQYF
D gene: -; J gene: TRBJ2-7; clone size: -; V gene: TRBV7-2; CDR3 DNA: TGTGCCAGCAGCTTAGGTGTCTCAATCTCTTACGAGCAGTACTTC; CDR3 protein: CASSLGVSISYEQYF
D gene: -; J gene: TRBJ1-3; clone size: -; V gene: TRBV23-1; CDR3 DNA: TGCGCCAGCGTTTCTTCCGGCGAACAGGGCTCTGGAAACACCATATATTTT; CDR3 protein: CASVSSGEQGSGNTIYF
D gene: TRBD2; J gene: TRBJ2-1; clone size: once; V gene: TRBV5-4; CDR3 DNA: TGTGCCAGCAGCTTTGACGCTAGCGGGAGTTTTAAGTTCTTC; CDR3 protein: CASSFDASGSFKFF
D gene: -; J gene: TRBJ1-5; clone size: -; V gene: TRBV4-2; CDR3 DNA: TGTGCCAGCAGCCAGGGAAGGCTCGGGGGTGTAAAGCCCCAGCATTTT; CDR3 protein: CASSQGRLGGVKPQHF
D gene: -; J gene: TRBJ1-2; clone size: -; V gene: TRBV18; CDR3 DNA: TGTGCCAGCTCACCCGACAGAGGAAGTGGCTACACCTTC; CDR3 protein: CASSPDRGSGYTF
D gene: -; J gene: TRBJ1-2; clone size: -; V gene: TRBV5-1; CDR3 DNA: TGCGCCAGCAGTTCGAGGGGGGTCTATGGCTACACCTTC; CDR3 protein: CASSSRGVYGYTF
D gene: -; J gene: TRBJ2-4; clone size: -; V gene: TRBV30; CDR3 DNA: TGTGCCTGGAGTGTCCGAGGGGGAACAAACATTCAGTACTTC; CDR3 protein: CAWSVRGGTNIQYF
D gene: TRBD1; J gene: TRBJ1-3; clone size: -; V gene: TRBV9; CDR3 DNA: TGTGCCAGCAGCGCATCGACAGGGATCGGCTCTGGAAACACCATATATTTT; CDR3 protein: CASSASTGIGSGNTIYF
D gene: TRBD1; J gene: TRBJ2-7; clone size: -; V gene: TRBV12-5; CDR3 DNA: TGTGCTAGTGGTTTGGTACTGGACAGGGGATACTTCGAGCAGTACTTC; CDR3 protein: CASGLVLDRGYFEQYF
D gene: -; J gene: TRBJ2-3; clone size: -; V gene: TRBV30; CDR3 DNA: TGTGCCTGGAGTGTATGGCCGAGCACAGATACGCAGTATTTT; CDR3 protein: CAWSVWPSTDTQYF